This record concerns one T cell receptor beta chain sequence. This entry belongs to a study of T cell changes during pregnancy in multiple sclerosis. Measured with immunoSEQ multiplex PCR; TCRdb has only the in-frame clones, and not every one. The sample carries tens of thousands of clones, approximately 94% recorded once. The germline CDR1 and CDR2 sequences are SGHVS and FQNEAQ. With V trimmed by 5 bases and J by 4 bases, 6 bases remained unmatched. The CDR3 is made up of 14 amino acids. The material sequenced was peripheral blood, taken in the third trimester of pregnancy. This TCR was recovered from a female donor with multiple sclerosis, enrolled in a pregnancy study. The chain is built from TRBV7-8 and TRBJ1-2, with TRBD1 identical over 8 bases. CDR3 sequence reads: CASSARQGSYGYTF. CDR3 sequence (DNA): TGTGCCAGCAGCGCAAGACAGGGGTCCTATGGCTACACCTTC.